What follows are 16 T cell receptor beta chains derived from one specimen sequenced in a study of glioma-infiltrating T cells. Amplification of TCR alpha and beta CDR3 regions from RNA used iRepertoire nested multiplex PCR. TCRdb passed the multiplex PCR reads through MiXCR, listing each CDR3 protein once. Seen here are roughly 200,000 distinct CDR3 sequences, about 47% observed once, and the top ten hold 4% to 6.5%. Sequencing was carried out using glioma tissue, nonneoplastic brain tissue, or PBMCs (not recorded which). The source of these receptors is a human donor with low-grade glioma or glioblastoma, undergoing nonglioma brain surgery, or in good health (not recorded which).

Concerning this clonotype: Possible read error: a much larger clone is one base away. The chain links TRBV6-6 to TRBJ2-1; no definite D call. This CDR3 comprises 12 residues. Looked up from germline, CDR1 is MNHNY and CDR2 is SVGAGI (reference sequence). The V and J ends lost 6 bases and 9 bases respectively, with 12 bases between them. The CDR3 spells CASSAFMGEQFF. As DNA, the CDR3 is TGTGCCAGCAGCGCCTTCATGGGTGAGCAGTTCTTC.

This clonotype came up a few times. The J gene is TRBJ2-7, the V gene TRBV18; D unresolved. The CDR3 is 12 amino acids. CDR1 KGHSH and CDR2 LQKENI come from the germline V gene. V lost 2 bases, J lost 2 bases, and 4 bases lay in between. The CDR3 here is CASSPTAYEQYF. Written as DNA, the CDR3 is TGTGCCAGCTCACCAACAGCCTACGAGCAGTACTTC.

There are many counts of this clonotype. V and J are TRBV7-2 and TRBJ2-4; 7 bases align to TRBD2. CDR1 SGHTA and CDR2 FQGNSA come from the germline V gene. The J segment lost 7 bases and the V segment lost 5 bases, leaving 5 bases of the junction unmatched. The CDR3 has 13 residues. The CDR3 nucleotides read TGTGCCAGCAGCCCCTCGACTAGCAACATTCAGTACTTC. It encodes CASSPSTSNIQYF.

In the case of this clonotype: A much larger clone sits a single nucleotide away, making a read error possible. Here the CDR3 reads CASSEARGVSGNTIYF. The CDR3 nucleotides are TGTGCCAGCAGTGAAGCGCGGGGTGTCTCTGGAAACACCATATATTTT. The rearrangement links TRBV6-1 to TRBJ1-3; D is ambiguous. This CDR3 has 16 residues. Trimming stripped 0 bases from V and 0 bases from J, with 9 bases between. From germline, CDR1 is MNHNS and CDR2 SASEGT.

This clonotype has just a few counts. A much larger clone differs from this one at a single base, so this may be a read error. V and J are TRBV20-1 and TRBJ2-7; no definite D call. V was pared by 6 bases and J by 2 bases, with 17 bases between. The CDR3 covers 14 residues. Germline CDR1 and CDR2: DFQATT and SNEGSKA (reference sequence). The CDR3 DNA reads as TGCAGTGCGCGAGATATGATCATTCCCTACGAGCAGTACTTC. Amino acids: CSARDMIIPYEQYF.

This sequence joins TRBV12-3 or TRBV12-4 and TRBJ1-3, with no clear D. The CDR3 covers 15 residues. Trimming shortened V by 3 bases and J by 1 base, and 10 bases separated the two germline ends. CDR3 sequence (DNA): TGTGCCAGCAGTTTCCCGAGAGGGTCTGGAAACACCATATATTTT. Translation: CASSFPRGSGNTIYF.

In this sample, this clonotype turned up many times. The chain combines TRBV7-9 with TRBJ2-5; no reliable D call. V lost 1 base and J lost 5, with 2 bases in between. The CDR3 consists of 11 residues. Germline CDR1 reads SEHNR; CDR2 reads FQNEAQ (reference sequence). This chain's CDR3 is CASSLDETQYF. The DNA of the CDR3 is TGTGCCAGCAGCTTAGACGAGACCCAGTACTTC.

J is TRBJ2-7 and V is TRBV7-6, with TRBD2 matching over 13 bases. CDR3 size: 19 residues. V shed 6 bases and J 5 bases; nucleotides not matched to a gene: 19. Germline values: CDR1 SGHVS, CDR2 FNYEAQ. DNA for the CDR3: TGTGCCAGCAGTCGCCCCGACAGGACTAGCGGGAGAGGTATCAACGAGCAGTACTTC. Protein sequence: CASSRPDRTSGRGINEQYF.

This clonotype has at least ten counts. This chain connects TRBV14 to TRBJ2-7; D might be TRBD2 (5 bases). CDR1 is SGHDN, CDR2 FVKESK, per germline. V was cut by 5 bases and J by 6 bases, with 14 bases left in between. The CDR3 length is 13 residues. In DNA form, the CDR3 reads TGTGCCAGCAGCACTTCTCGGGGATCCGAGCAGTACTTC. Its protein product is CASSTSRGSEQYF. The full variable domain, with the rest looked up from reference TRBV14 and TRBJ2-7, is EAGVTQFPSHSVIEKGQTVTLRCDPISGHDNLYWYRRVMGKEIKFLLHFVKESKQDESGMPNNRFLAERTGGTYSTLKVQPAELEDSGVYFCASSTSRGSEQYFGPGTRLTVT.

With respect to this clonotype: The final CDR3 position lacks the conserved phenylalanine or tryptophan, pointing to a likely read error. The genes are TRBV19 and TRBJ2-5; D could derive from TRBD1 or TRBD2 (5 bases each). Germline loops: CDR1 LNHDA, CDR2 SQIVND (reference sequence). V was shortened by 3 bases and J by 7 bases, with 12 bases between the two germline ends. This CDR3 spans 13 amino acids. CDR3: CASSITGGGTQYS. CDR3 bases: TGTGCCAGTAGTATTACAGGTGGGGGGACCCAGTACTCC.

V usage is TRBV2 and J usage is TRBJ2-3; D might be TRBD1 or TRBD2, each matching 5 bases. The CDR3 extends over 13 amino acids. Trimming took off 4 bases at V and 7 bases at J, with 12 bases between the two ends. Per the germline V gene, CDR1 is SNHLY and CDR2 is FYNNEI. CDR3 loop: CASSGDHRYTQYF. The DNA for the CDR3 is TGTGCCAGCAGTGGGGACCACCGCTATACGCAGTATTTT.

There are many counts of this clonotype. CDR3 sequence: CASRQGRRSTDTQYF. CDR3 DNA: TGTGCCAGCAGACAGGGACGGCGGAGCACAGATACGCAGTATTTT. V and J are TRBV6-1 and TRBJ2-3, with D possibly being TRBD1 (6 bases). Germline assignment: CDR1 MNHNS and CDR2 SASEGT. The CDR3 spans 15 residues. V dropped 6 bases and J dropped 0 bases, with 13 bases sitting between them.

This clonotype was counted a few times. A much more abundant neighbour one base away suggests this may be a read error. The chain carries TRBV27 and TRBJ1-1; D perhaps matches TRBD1 (5 bases). CDR3 length: 15 residues. Germline V CDR1 and CDR2: MNHEY, SMNVEV (reference sequence). The V end lost 3 bases, the J end lost 2 bases, and 13 bases lay between the germline ends. The CDR3 nucleotides read TGTGCCAGCAGTTTTGAACAGGCCCTAAACACTGAAGCTTTCTTT. The encoded protein is CASSFEQALNTEAFF.

Ten or more counts support this clonotype. The V and J genes are TRBV15 and TRBJ1-2, with no clear D. Germline CDR1 LNHNV, CDR2 YYDKDF (reference sequence). The CDR3 consists of 15 residues. The germline V and J ends were trimmed by 7 bases and 0 bases, with 15 bases remaining between them. The CDR3 protein is CATKADRRANYGYTF. The CDR3 DNA sequence: TGTGCCACCAAGGCAGACCGAAGAGCTAACTATGGCTACACCTTC.

Details on this clonotype: It may be a read error: a sequence one base away is much more abundant. The chain is built from TRBV7-2 and TRBJ2-1, with D hard to call. V was shortened by 6 bases and J by 0 bases, with 12 bases between the two germline ends. Germline V gene lookup returns CDR1 SGHTA and CDR2 FQGNSA. This CDR3 spans 15 amino acids. This CDR3 reads CASRKSPISYNEQFF. CDR3 bases: TGTGCCAGCAGAAAGAGCCCGATCTCCTACAATGAGCAGTTCTTC. The whole variable domain, remainder taken from reference TRBV7-2 and TRBJ2-1, is GAGVSQSPSNKVTEKGKDVELRCDPISGHTALYWYRQSLGQGLEFLIYFQGNSAPDKSGLPSDRFSAERTGGSVSTLTIQRTQQEDSAVYLCASRKSPISYNEQFFGPGTRLTVL.

There are many counts of this clonotype. V gene TRBV28 combines with J gene TRBJ1-1; unclear D gene. The CDR3 is 11 residues long. CDR1 and CDR2 (germline): MDHEN, SYDVKM. V was clipped by 1 base and J by 10 bases, with 7 bases between them. In nucleotides, the CDR3 is TGTGCCAGCAGTTTATATCGCCTAGCTTTCTTT. Translating it yields CASSLYRLAFF.